These 17 T cell receptor beta chains originate from one sample sequenced in a study of PD-1 blockade in classical Hodgkin lymphoma. The data were produced by immunoSEQ multiplex PCR, yet TCRdb's version contains in-frame clones alone and is incomplete. The table lists over 80,000 clones, around 78% of them singletons, with approximately 9% in the top ten. Time point in this sample: cycle 4 day 1 (C4D1), after 6 weeks of nivolumab. Following autologous stem cell transplantation, relapse occurred in every patient, and exposure to brentuximab vedotin varied. Material: peripheral blood mononuclear cells (PBMCs), obtained before the fourth cycle of nivolumab. The receptors were sampled from a human donor with classical Hodgkin lymphoma.

This clone is a singleton in its sample. The rearrangement uses TRBV19 and TRBJ2-3, with D unresolved. From germline, CDR1 is LNHDA and CDR2 SQIVND (reference sequence). Trimming pared 6 bases from V and 0 bases from J, leaving 7 bases between. CDR3 size: 13 residues. The CDR3 bases are TGTGCCAGTAGACAGACGAGCACAGATACGCAGTATTTT. Translated: CASRQTSTDTQYF.

This chain uses TRBV6-6 with TRBJ2-6; D not certain. The CDR3 is 15 residues long. Germline V CDR1 and CDR2: MNHNY, SVGAGI (reference sequence). V shed 7 bases and J shed 2 bases, with 12 bases lying between them. The CDR3 loop reads CASIFKRPGANVLTF. CDR3 nucleotides: TGTGCCAGCATATTCAAGAGGCCTGGGGCCAACGTCCTGACTTTC.

The chain uses TRBV7-9 and TRBJ2-1; D might be TRBD2 (5 bases). V was pared by 4 bases and J by 12 bases, with 13 bases between. CDR3 length equals 12 residues. The germline V gene has CDR1 SEHNR and CDR2 FQNEAQ (reference sequence). CDR3 in amino acids: CASSSRAGGQFF. The CDR3 DNA reads as TGTGCCAGCAGCTCGCGGGCTGGAGGGCAGTTCTTC.

The V gene is TRBV5-1, the J gene TRBJ2-7, with TRBD1 identical over 7 bases. The V and J ends lost 2 bases and 3 bases, in that order; junction bases with no gene match: 5. The CDR3 covers 14 residues. Germline V CDR1 and CDR2: SGHRS, YFSETQ. CDR3 protein: CASSFGQEYYEQYF. The CDR3 nucleotides read TGCGCCAGCAGCTTCGGACAGGAGTACTACGAGCAGTACTTC.

The V call is TRBV28, the J call TRBJ2-5; 8 bases are a match to TRBD1. The length of the CDR3 is 14 residues. Trimming took 7 bases from V and 5 from J; bases not matched to a gene: 9. The germline V gene encodes CDR1 MDHEN and CDR2 SYDVKM. CDR3 region: CASKDWTGLETQYF. The CDR3 DNA reads TGTGCCAGCAAGGACTGGACAGGGTTGGAGACCCAGTACTTC.

DNA for the CDR3: TGTGCCAGCAGAAATCAGGGAGAACCCAACTATGGCTACACCTTC. It specifies CASRNQGEPNYGYTF. The chain links TRBV5-6 to TRBJ1-2, with D perhaps matching TRBD1 (5 bases). This CDR3 comprises 15 residues. The V end lost 5 bases, the J end lost 2 bases, and 16 bases lay between the germline ends. Germline CDR1 and CDR2: SGHDT and YYEEEE.

The V and J genes are TRBV5-5 and TRBJ1-1, with D maybe TRBD1 (6 bases). The germline V gene has CDR1 SGHKS and CDR2 YYEKEE (reference sequence). The V and J ends lost 5 bases and 7 bases respectively, with 9 bases between them. The CDR3 contains 11 residues. CDR3 DNA sequence: TGTGCCAGCAGTAACAGGGTTGAAGCTTTCTTT. Translated, it gives CASSNRVEAFF.

The CDR3 is CAWSARLGGYNEQFF. The CDR3 nucleotides read TGTGCCTGGAGTGCCCGGTTAGGAGGATACAATGAGCAGTTCTTC. The genes are TRBV30 and TRBJ2-1, with D perhaps TRBD2 (5 bases). The V and J ends lost 1 base and 4 bases respectively, with 14 bases between them. This CDR3 spans 15 amino acids. Germline loops: CDR1 GTSNPN, CDR2 SVGIG (reference sequence).

CDR3 residues: CASSTPGRGTETQYF. CDR3 nucleotides: TGTGCCAGCAGCACCCCGGGACGAGGTACGGAGACCCAGTACTTC. The J gene is TRBJ2-5, the V gene TRBV5-6; D may match TRBD1 or TRBD2 (5 bases each). The germline V and J ends were trimmed by 4 bases and 5 bases, with 18 bases remaining between them. The CDR3 length is 15 residues. From germline, CDR1 is SGHDT and CDR2 YYEEEE.

This chain connects TRBV19 to TRBJ1-5; weak D call: TRBD1 (6 bases). Germline CDR1 is LNHDA and CDR2 is SQIVND (reference sequence). The length of the CDR3 is 17 residues. Between the trimmed V and J ends, which lost 5 bases and 2 bases, there was a span of 19 bases. As DNA, the CDR3 is TGTGCCAGTAGTCTACAGGGCCTAGGGGACGGCAATCAGCCCCAGCATTTT. Translated, it gives CASSLQGLGDGNQPQHF.

This chain connects TRBV27 to TRBJ1-1, with 10 bases that match TRBD1. The ends lost 3 bases at V and 4 bases at J; junction bases unmatched: 5. CDR3 length: 15 amino acids. Germline lookup yields CDR1 MNHEY and CDR2 SMNVEV (reference sequence). The CDR3 loop is CASSFYGQGGTEAFF. CDR3 coding DNA: TGTGCCAGCAGTTTCTACGGACAGGGGGGCACTGAAGCTTTCTTT.

V gene TRBV9 combines with J gene TRBJ2-2, with D unresolved. Germline CDR1 is SGDLS and CDR2 is YYNGEE. Deletions cut 0 bases from V and 6 bases from J, with 6 bases between. This CDR3 has 13 amino acids. The CDR3 region is CASSVGVPGELFF. In nucleotides, the CDR3 is TGTGCCAGCAGCGTAGGGGTACCCGGGGAGCTGTTTTTT.

The chain links TRBV9 to TRBJ2-7; 8 bases align to TRBD1. Germline CDR1 SGDLS, CDR2 YYNGEE. Germline trimming cut 3 bases from V and 6 bases from J; bases unmatched to any gene: 8. CDR3 length: 14 residues. The CDR3 sequence is CASSAGQGVREQYF. The CDR3 DNA sequence: TGTGCCAGCAGCGCAGGACAGGGCGTCCGCGAGCAGTACTTC.

This sequence joins TRBV2 and TRBJ2-6, with D possibly being TRBD2 (5 bases). From germline, CDR1 is SNHLY and CDR2 FYNNEI. This CDR3 comprises 16 residues. Trimming left V 0 bases short and J 6 bases short, with 12 bases between. CDR3 amino acids: CASSEAGLYSANVLTF. The CDR3 region has the DNA TGTGCCAGCAGTGAAGCCGGACTGTACTCGGCCAACGTCCTGACTTTC.

This clone was detected a few times. The chain is built from TRBV9 and TRBJ2-5; the D gene is possibly TRBD1 (6 bases). The CDR3 contains 13 residues. V lost 1 base and J 4 bases, leaving 8 bases between the germline ends. Germline CDR1 is SGDLS and CDR2 is YYNGEE. The CDR3 loop is CASSVTGSETQYF. The CDR3 nucleotides read TGTGCCAGCAGCGTAACAGGGTCAGAGACCCAGTACTTC.

V is TRBV18 and J is TRBJ1-2, with 8 bases aligning to TRBD1. This CDR3 has 15 amino acids. The V gene end was trimmed by 1 base and the J gene end by 6 bases; junction bases not matched to a gene: 7. Germline V gene data show CDR1 as KGHSH and CDR2 as LQKENI. The CDR3 sequence: CASSPRTGLMNGYTF. CDR3 nucleotide sequence: TGTGCCAGCTCACCACGGACAGGGCTAATGAATGGCTACACCTTC.

The V and J genes are TRBV9 and TRBJ2-5, with D perhaps assigned TRBD1 or TRBD2 (5 bases each). Per the germline V gene, CDR1 is SGDLS and CDR2 is YYNGEE. Trimming removed 3 bases from V and 10 bases from J, with 10 bases in between. This CDR3 contains 11 residues. The CDR3 bases are TGTGCCAGCAGCGCCCATGGGGGCCAGTACTTC. This gives the protein CASSAHGGQYF.